The 30 T cell receptor beta chains below come from one sample, sequenced in a study of blood T cell repertoires in COVID-19 (TCRdb year 2020). The protocol used for the library was the immunoSEQ multiplex PCR assay. TCRdb mirrors the immuneACCESS table, restricted to in-frame sequences. Some clones are absent from its copies; in checked studies, under half trace to an unresolved V gene, and the reason for the others is unknown. In this sample the table shows under 85,000 clones, around nine tenths of which occur a single time. Of the sample, about 15% is held by the ten largest clones. Sequencing used peripheral blood. These receptors were collected from a man in his 70s with active or convalescent COVID-19.

The chain carries TRBV5-1 and TRBJ1-2; weak D call: TRBD1 (5 bases). CDR3 length: 13 residues. Between the trimmed V and J ends, which lost 2 bases and 1 base, there was a span of 6 bases. CDR1 is SGHRS and CDR2 is YFSETQ in the germline V gene. In DNA form, the CDR3 reads TGCGCCAGCAGCTTCGACAGTAACTATGGCTACACCTTC. Its translation: CASSFDSNYGYTF.

This chain links TRBV28 with TRBJ2-3, with TRBD2 identical over 9 bases. V was clipped by 9 bases and J by 1 base; unmatched bases: 8. The germline CDR1 and CDR2 sequences are MDHEN and SYDVKM. The length of the CDR3 is 15 residues. CDR3 coding DNA: TGTGCCAGTGAAATAGCGGGAGCGGGCACAGATACGCAGTATTTT. This codes for CASEIAGAGTDTQYF.

The chain joins TRBV19 to TRBJ1-5, with D unclear. CDR3 length: 15 residues. CDR1 LNHDA and CDR2 SQIVND come from the germline V gene (reference sequence). V dropped 5 bases and J dropped 0 bases, with 11 bases sitting between them. This CDR3 is CASSDTAYSNQPQHF. The CDR3 DNA is TGTGCCAGTAGTGATACAGCTTATAGCAATCAGCCCCAGCATTTT.

The chain recombines TRBV5-1 with TRBJ2-7, with 8 bases identical to TRBD1. V trimming: 0 bases; J trimming: 5 bases; junction bases outside the gene matches: 4. CDR1 SGHRS and CDR2 YFSETQ come from the germline V gene. The CDR3 is made up of 14 amino acids. Here the CDR3 DNA reads TGCGCCAGCAGCTTGGGGACAGGGCCCAACGAGCAGTACTTC. This translates into CASSLGTGPNEQYF. Full variable domain (remainder filled in from reference TRBV5-1 and TRBJ2-7): KAGVTQTPRYLIKTRGQQVTLSCSPISGHRSVSWYQQTPGQGLQFLFEYFSETQRNKGNFPGRFSGRQFSNSRSEMNVSTLELGDSALYLCASSLGTGPNEQYFGPGTRLTVT.

The table lists this clone with a few counts. The chain joins TRBV6-1 to TRBJ2-7; D uncertain. V was cut by 3 bases and J by 4 bases, with 13 bases left in between. CDR3 length: 14 amino acids. Germline V gene data show CDR1 as MNHNS and CDR2 as SASEGT. The CDR3 reads CASSESNRGYEQYF. In nucleotides, the CDR3 is TGTGCCAGCAGTGAGAGTAATAGAGGTTACGAGCAGTACTTC.

The rearrangement uses TRBV7-9 and TRBJ1-3, with a tentative D call TRBD1 (5 bases). The CDR3 is 16 amino acids. V dropped 5 bases and J dropped 1 base, with 15 bases sitting between them. CDR1 is SEHNR and CDR2 is FQNEAQ in the germline V gene (reference sequence). CDR3 coding DNA: TGTGCCAGCAGCCTATGGGAGGGGTCGTCTGGAAACACCATATATTTT. It translates to CASSLWEGSSGNTIYF.

J is TRBJ2-3 and V is TRBV6-4; possible D gene TRBD1, 5 bases. The CDR3 extends over 14 amino acids. CDR1 is MRHNA, CDR2 SNTAGT, per germline. V was cut by 2 bases and J by 6 bases, with 12 bases left in between. The CDR3 region has the DNA TGTGCCAGCAGTGACGGTGGGGCTGTGGATACGCAGTATTTT. This codes for CASSDGGAVDTQYF.

This clone came up a few times. The rearrangement uses TRBV5-1 and TRBJ2-1; 9 bases are shared with TRBD2. Unmatched junction bases numbered 10, after V lost 0 bases and J lost 12 bases. Per germline, CDR1 SGHRS and CDR2 YFSETQ. The CDR3 is 15 amino acids. CDR3: CASSLASSGNIGQFF. The DNA for the CDR3 is TGCGCCAGCAGCTTGGCCTCTAGCGGGAATATCGGGCAGTTCTTC. The whole variable domain, filled in from reference TRBV5-1 and TRBJ2-1, reads KAGVTQTPRYLIKTRGQQVTLSCSPISGHRSVSWYQQTPGQGLQFLFEYFSETQRNKGNFPGRFSGRQFSNSRSEMNVSTLELGDSALYLCASSLASSGNIGQFFGPGTRLTVL.

The V and J genes are TRBV28 and TRBJ1-2; D unclear. The CDR3 is 12 amino acids. CDR1 is MDHEN and CDR2 is SYDVKM in the germline V gene. V lost 6 bases to trimming and J lost 8 bases, with 13 bases between them. The CDR3 reads CASSPRGEGYTF. The DNA of the CDR3 is TGTGCCAGCAGCCCTCGCGGGGAGGGCTACACCTTC.

The chain carries TRBV9 and TRBJ1-2, with D maybe TRBD1 (6 bases). The V and J ends lost 2 bases and 4 bases respectively, with 9 bases between them. The CDR3 consists of 13 residues. The germline V gene encodes CDR1 SGDLS and CDR2 YYNGEE. Written as DNA, the CDR3 is TGTGCCAGCAGCGTTGGGGGCCCCTATGGCTACACCTTC. Encoded protein: CASSVGGPYGYTF.

The rearrangement links TRBV28 to TRBJ1-2; D is unclear. V lost 1 base, J lost 8 bases, and 11 bases lay in between. Germline assignment: CDR1 MDHEN and CDR2 SYDVKM. The CDR3 runs 13 residues. As DNA, the CDR3 is TGTGCCAGCAGTTTATTGGGGAGAAGAGGCTACACCTTC. Its protein is CASSLLGRRGYTF.

The chain recombines TRBV28 with TRBJ2-3; 8 bases map to TRBD2. CDR3 length equals 16 residues. J was trimmed by 1 base and V by 7 bases; bases with no gene match: 10. The germline CDR1 and CDR2 sequences are MDHEN and SYDVKM. The CDR3 loop is CASTPSAGAGTDTQYF. The DNA for the CDR3 is TGTGCCAGCACCCCCTCAGCGGGAGCGGGCACAGATACGCAGTATTTT.

A few counts support this clone. The chain employs TRBV2 and TRBJ2-3, with TRBD2 identical over 8 bases. Germline V gene sequence: CDR1 SNHLY, CDR2 FYNNEI. The CDR3 covers 12 residues. J lost 5 bases, V lost 11 bases, and 6 bases had no gene match. CDR3 region: CAGRGDQDTQYF. The DNA of the CDR3 is TGTGCCGGGCGGGGGGATCAAGATACGCAGTATTTT.

This rearrangement joins TRBV30 to TRBJ2-7; TRBD1 agrees at 9 bases. Germline trimming cut 2 bases from V and 6 bases from J; bases unmatched to any gene: 8. Germline CDR1 reads GTSNPN; CDR2 reads SVGIG (reference sequence). This CDR3 spans 14 amino acids. The CDR3 DNA reads as TGTGCCTGGAGTTTTAACAGGGGGCAGAGCGAGCAGTACTTC. It yields the protein CAWSFNRGQSEQYF.

The rearrangement joins TRBV20-1 to TRBJ1-1; no reliable D call. Germline V gives CDR1 DFQATT, CDR2 SNEGSKA (reference sequence). The CDR3 spans 11 residues. Trimming stripped 4 bases from V and 1 base from J, with 4 bases between. CDR3 loop: CSANWNTEAFF. CDR3 sequence (DNA): TGCAGTGCTAACTGGAACACTGAAGCTTTCTTT.

The chain employs TRBV5-1 and TRBJ2-1, with 8 bases identical to TRBD2. Trimming took 0 bases from V and 10 from J; bases not matched to a gene: 6. The CDR3 has 14 residues. Germline-derived CDR1 and CDR2 are SGHRS and YFSETQ. CDR3 in DNA: TGCGCCAGCAGCTTGGGTCAACTAGCGGAAGAGCAGTTCTTC. Amino acid sequence: CASSLGQLAEEQFF.

The chain combines TRBV10-3 with TRBJ2-3, with TRBD2 as a possible D gene (5 bases). V dropped 8 bases and J dropped 8 bases, with 23 bases sitting between them. This CDR3 region has 15 residues. Germline CDR1 ENHRY, CDR2 SYGVKD. This chain's CDR3 is CAISTLDSTSGTQYF. CDR3 coding DNA: TGTGCCATCTCCACTCTGGACTCCACCTCAGGTACGCAGTATTTT.

V usage is TRBV28 and J usage is TRBJ1-6; a weak D match, TRBD1 (5 bases). The CDR3 contains 13 residues. Germline CDR1 reads MDHEN; CDR2 reads SYDVKM. V lost 6 bases, J lost 7 bases, and 10 bases lay in between. The chain's CDR3 is CASSRTGNSPLHF. The CDR3 DNA follows: TGTGCCAGCAGCCGTACAGGAAATTCACCCCTCCACTTT.

The table lists this clone with a count of one. The V gene is TRBV18, the J gene TRBJ1-5, with D maybe TRBD1 (5 bases). Trimming cost V 6 bases and J 2 bases, with 14 bases left between them. The CDR3 spans 15 residues. CDR1 and CDR2 (germline): KGHSH, LQKENI. CDR3 in amino acids: CASSGGVEGNQPQHF. DNA of the CDR3: TGTGCCAGCTCGGGGGGGGTCGAGGGCAATCAGCCCCAGCATTTT.

The rearrangement joins TRBV28 to TRBJ2-1, with 9 bases aligning to TRBD2. Trimming removed 4 bases from V and 8 bases from J; junction bases left unmatched: 6. CDR3 length: 14 amino acids. Germline CDR1 MDHEN, CDR2 SYDVKM. The CDR3 coding sequence is TGTGCCAGCAGTTCAGGGACTAGCCTAGATGAGCAGTTCTTC. Translation gives CASSSGTSLDEQFF.

The count of this clone is one. This chain uses TRBV5-4 with TRBJ1-2; maybe TRBD1 (6 bases). The CDR3 is 15 residues long. Germline loops: CDR1 SGHNT, CDR2 YYREEE (reference sequence). Trimming took off 6 bases at V and 3 bases at J, with 18 bases between the two ends. CDR3 in DNA: TGTGCCAGCACCCCAAGCGGCAGGGGCGACTATGGCTACACCTTC. Translated, it gives CASTPSGRGDYGYTF. Drawing the rest from reference TRBV5-4 and TRBJ1-2, the complete variable domain is ETGVTQSPTHLIKTRGQQVTLRCSSQSGHNTVSWYQQALGQGPQFIFQYYREEENGRGNFPPRFSGLQFPNYSSELNVNALELDDSALYLCASTPSGRGDYGYTFGSGTRLTVV.

This chain joins TRBV2 and TRBJ1-2; TRBD1 is a possible D gene (6 bases). The CDR3 length is 13 residues. Per the germline V gene, CDR1 is SNHLY and CDR2 is FYNNEI. V lost 6 bases to trimming and J lost 0 bases, with 8 bases between them. The CDR3 protein is CASRQGANYGYTF. The CDR3 DNA is TGTGCCAGCAGACAGGGAGCTAACTATGGCTACACCTTC.

The CDR3: CASRAGTSPDQPQHF. CDR3 nucleotide sequence: TGCGCCAGCCGCGCCGGGACTTCCCCTGATCAGCCCCAGCATTTT. The rearrangement uses TRBV5-1 and TRBJ1-5; possibly TRBD1 for D (5 bases). Germline loops: CDR1 SGHRS, CDR2 YFSETQ. Trimming removed 7 bases at V and 5 bases at J, with 19 bases between. The CDR3 covers 15 residues. The variable domain in full, completed from reference TRBV5-1 and TRBJ1-5, reads KAGVTQTPRYLIKTRGQQVTLSCSPISGHRSVSWYQQTPGQGLQFLFEYFSETQRNKGNFPGRFSGRQFSNSRSEMNVSTLELGDSALYLCASRAGTSPDQPQHFGDGTRLSIL.

This clone was seen a single time. The rearrangement joins TRBV7-3 to TRBJ2-3, with 11 bases identical to TRBD2. This CDR3 is 16 amino acids long. V shed 6 bases and J 4 bases; nucleotides not matched to a gene: 9. Germline V lookup: CDR1 SGHTA, CDR2 FQGTGA. CDR3 coding DNA: TGTGCCAGCAGTCGACTAGCGGGATATGGGGCAGATACGCAGTATTTT. Translation gives CASSRLAGYGADTQYF.

The sample holds one count of this clone. The chain joins TRBV15 to TRBJ2-3; the match to TRBD2 covers 9 bases. CDR1 is LNHNV and CDR2 is YYDKDF in the germline V gene (reference sequence). Trimming at V came to 3 bases and at J to 1 base, leaving 5 bases not matched to a gene. The CDR3 is 16 residues long. The CDR3 DNA is TGTGCCACCAGCAGCGGGTCTAGCGGGGGCACAGATACGCAGTATTTT. Encoded protein: CATSSGSSGGTDTQYF.

The rearrangement joins TRBV28 to TRBJ2-7, with TRBD2 matching over 7 bases. Germline V gene sequence: CDR1 MDHEN, CDR2 SYDVKM. The CDR3 is made up of 13 amino acids. V was pared by 7 bases and J by 3 bases, with 6 bases of the junction left unmatched. CDR3 sequence reads: CASTSAGRYEQYF. CDR3 DNA sequence: TGTGCCAGCACATCAGCGGGACGCTACGAGCAGTACTTC.

This chain links TRBV19 with TRBJ1-2, with 9 bases identical to TRBD1. CDR3 length: 15 residues. The V segment lost 4 bases and the J segment 6 bases; nucleotides outside the gene matches: 9. Germline CDR1 is LNHDA and CDR2 is SQIVND (reference sequence). Here the CDR3 DNA reads TGTGCCAGTAGTACATCACAGGGGGCGCTGGATGGCTACACCTTC. This gives the protein CASSTSQGALDGYTF.

The gene calls are TRBV7-2 and TRBJ2-7; 7 bases align to TRBD2. From germline, CDR1 is SGHTA and CDR2 FQGNSA. Unmatched junction bases numbered 5, after V lost 5 bases and J lost 4 bases. This CDR3 is 13 amino acids long. The CDR3 DNA sequence: TGTGCCAGCAGCGGGCGGGGAGGGTACGAGCAGTACTTC. Translation: CASSGRGGYEQYF.

The rearrangement uses TRBV12-3 or TRBV12-4 and TRBJ1-2; 8 positions match TRBD1. The J segment lost 4 bases and the V segment lost 6 bases, leaving 4 bases of the junction unmatched. CDR3 length: 13 amino acids. The CDR3 is CASSQGTGYGYTF. In DNA, the CDR3 is TGTGCCAGCAGCCAAGGGACAGGCTATGGCTACACCTTC.

V gene TRBV9 combines with J gene TRBJ2-3, with 15 positions matching TRBD2. The germline gives CDR1 SGDLS, CDR2 YYNGEE. V lost 3 bases and J lost 0; bases outside the gene matches: 5. This CDR3 has 18 residues. CDR3 in amino acids: CASSGGLAGGRSTDTQYF. As DNA, the CDR3 is TGTGCCAGCAGCGGAGGACTAGCGGGAGGGAGGAGCACAGATACGCAGTATTTT.